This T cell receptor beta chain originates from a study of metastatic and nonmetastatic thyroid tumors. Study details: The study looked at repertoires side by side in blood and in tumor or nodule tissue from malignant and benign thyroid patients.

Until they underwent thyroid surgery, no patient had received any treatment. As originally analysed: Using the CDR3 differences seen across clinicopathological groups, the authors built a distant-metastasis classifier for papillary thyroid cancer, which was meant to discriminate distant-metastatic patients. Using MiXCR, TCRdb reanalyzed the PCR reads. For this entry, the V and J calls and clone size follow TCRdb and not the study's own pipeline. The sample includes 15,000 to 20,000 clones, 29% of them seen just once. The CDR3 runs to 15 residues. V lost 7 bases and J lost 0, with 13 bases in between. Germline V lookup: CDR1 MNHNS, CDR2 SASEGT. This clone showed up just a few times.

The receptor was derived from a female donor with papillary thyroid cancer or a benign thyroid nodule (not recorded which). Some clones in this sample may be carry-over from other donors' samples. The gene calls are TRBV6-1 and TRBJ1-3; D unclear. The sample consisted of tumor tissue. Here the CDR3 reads CASTPAANSGNTIYF. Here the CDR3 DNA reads TGTGCCAGCACCCCCGCGGCAAACTCTGGAAACACCATATATTTT.